This T cell receptor beta chain was captured in a study of blood T cell repertoires in COVID-19. For the study at large: T cells, B-cell-depleted T cells, or PBMCs supplied cDNA or gDNA.

V was shortened by 6 bases and J by 5 bases, with 11 bases between the two germline ends. Germline assignment: CDR1 SEHNR and CDR2 FQNEAQ (reference sequence). This CDR3 comprises 13 residues. Original processing methods: Amplification with reference gene primers provided the estimates of nucleated cell counts. Clones were sequenced by immunoSEQ multiplex PCR, and TCRdb holds only the in-frame ones, with some missing. The D gene and trimming were derived from the DNA, and the V and J assignments and clone size from that table. The repertoire has 90,000 to 150,000 clones, roughly 80% of them found once; the top ten carry about 2.3%.

Sequenced: peripheral blood. The chain carries TRBV7-9 and TRBJ2-1; D perhaps matches TRBD2 (6 bases). The sequence was collected from a man aged 45 to 65 with acute or convalescent COVID-19. The CDR3 DNA sequence: TGTGCCAGCAGGGCCGGGACTGACAATGAGCAGTTCTTC. Translating gives CASRAGTDNEQFF.